These T cell receptor beta chains were read from a single sample in a study of technical replicates of blood from several donors. Produced via immunoSEQ multiplex PCR; TCRdb's table is partial and in-frame only. The table has 74,000 or so clones, just under 95% seen once. The sample comprised T cells isolated from PBMCs. The receptors stem from a human donor in good health. The CDR3 runs from the conserved cysteine through the conserved F or W. D genes are given only for firm matches. Size values are once, few and many counts, or a class for expanded clones, and some rows have none.

.	TRBV10-1	TRBJ1-1	.	TGCGCCAGCAGCCCGAGGCGGGGGGCGACTGAAGCTTTCTTT	CASSPRRGATEAFF
.	TRBV6-5	TRBJ1-1	.	TGTGCCAGCAGTTACGACAGAAACACTGAAGCTTTCTTT	CASSYDRNTEAFF
.	TRBV9	TRBJ1-1	.	TGTGCCAGCACCCAAGCCCTGAACACTGAAGCTTTCTTT	CASTQALNTEAFF
TRBD1	TRBV28	TRBJ1-5	.	TGTGCCAGCTGGAGGACAGGGGCGGATCAGCCCCAGCATTTT	CASWRTGADQPQHF
.	TRBV7-9	TRBJ2-7	.	TGTGCCAGCAGCTTATCCGGCTACGAGCAGTACTTC	CASSLSGYEQYF
.	TRBV29-1	TRBJ2-1	.	TGCAGCGTTTTGGGAGGAGGGAGAGGGTCCTACAATGAGCAGTTCTTC	CSVLGGGRGSYNEQFF
.	TRBV5-1	TRBJ2-1	.	TGCGCCAGCTCTACCGGGACAAACTCTTTTAATGAGCAGTTCTTC	CASSTGTNSFNEQFF
.	TRBV29-1	TRBJ2-3	.	TGCAGCGTTGCCGGGTCCACAGATACGCAGTATTTT	CSVAGSTDTQYF
TRBD1	TRBV5-8	TRBJ2-5	.	TGTGCCAGCAGCTTGTACCGGGACAGGGGTGGAGAGACCCAGTACTTC	CASSLYRDRGGETQYF
TRBD2	TRBV4-3	TRBJ2-1	.	TGCGCCAGCAGCCAAGAAGGGCTAGCGGGCAATGAGCAGTTCTTC	CASSQEGLAGNEQFF
.	TRBV6-1	TRBJ2-7	.	TGTGCCAGCATGGAGGGGGGGCTTGGGGAGCAGTACTTC	CASMEGGLGEQYF
TRBD2	TRBV7-2	TRBJ2-1	.	TGTGCCAGCAGCTTAGGGACTAGGGCTTACAATGAGCAGTTCTTC	CASSLGTRAYNEQFF
.	TRBV4-1	TRBJ2-3	.	TGCGCCAGCAGCCAAAGAAGCTCCGCAGATACGCAGTATTTT	CASSQRSSADTQYF
TRBD1	TRBV18	TRBJ1-2	.	TGTGCCAGCTCACCATCGGGGATACAGGGGGCCTATGGCTACACCTTC	CASSPSGIQGAYGYTF
TRBD1	TRBV27	TRBJ1-5	few	TGTGCCAGCAGGACAGGGGGAGCACAGCCCCAGCATTTT	CASRTGGAQPQHF
.	TRBV5-4	TRBJ2-2	.	TGTGCCAGCAGCGAGACAGACTGGAACACCGGGGAGCTGTTTTTT	CASSETDWNTGELFF
.	TRBV7-8	TRBJ1-1	.	TGTGCCAGCAGCCTTCGACAGGCTATGAACACTGAAGCTTTCTTT	CASSLRQAMNTEAFF
.	TRBV5-1	TRBJ2-3	.	TGCGCCAGCAGCTTGGATCTGGAGCGACTATACACAGATACGCAGTATTTT	CASSLDLERLYTDTQYF
.	TRBV6-1	TRBJ1-2	medium-sized	TGTGCCAGCAGTGAAGGTATGGGAGGTGGCTACACCTTC	CASSEGMGGGYTF
.	TRBV27	TRBJ2-7	.	TGTGCCAGCAGTTTGGGCAGGGGCTACGAGCAGTACTTC	CASSLGRGYEQYF
TRBD1	TRBV4-1	TRBJ1-4	.	TGCGCCAGCAGCCAAGTTTTAGTCCGGCAGGGGGGAGAAAAACTGTTTTTT	CASSQVLVRQGGEKLFF
TRBD1	TRBV27	TRBJ1-2	once	TGTGCCAGCAGTCACAGGGGGAACTATGGCTACACCTTC	CASSHRGNYGYTF
TRBD2	TRBV6-5	TRBJ2-7	.	TGTGCCAGCAGTTCCTTAGCGGGAGGGTCCTACGAGCAGTACTTC	CASSSLAGGSYEQYF
TRBD1	TRBV4-3	TRBJ1-2	once	TGCGCCAGCAGCCCCCGGACAGGGAAAAACTATGGCTACACCTTC	CASSPRTGKNYGYTF
.	TRBV5-1	TRBJ1-4	.	TGCGCCAGCAGGGGTAGGGGCACAGCTAATGAAAAACTGTTTTTT	CASRGRGTANEKLFF
TRBD1	TRBV11-3	TRBJ2-7	.	TGTGCCAGCAGCTTAGATCCCGGGACAGCTTCCTACGAGCAGTACTTC	CASSLDPGTASYEQYF
.	TRBV4-1	TRBJ1-5	.	TGCGCCAGCAGTTACAGGGTTGGCAATCAGCCCCAGCATTTT	CASSYRVGNQPQHF
.	TRBV11-2	TRBJ2-7	once	TGTGCCAGCAGCTTAGTAGAAGGATATTACGGGAAGGAGCAGTACTTC	CASSLVEGYYGKEQYF
TRBD1	TRBV6-1	TRBJ1-2	.	TGTGCCAGCAGTGGAGCTTACAGGGGATGGTCTGGCTACACCTTC	CASSGAYRGWSGYTF
TRBD2	TRBV5-1	TRBJ2-3	.	TGCGCCAGCAGCTCCCTAGCGGGAGGGGTAGATACGCAGTATTTT	CASSSLAGGVDTQYF
.	TRBV7-8	TRBJ1-3	.	TGTGCCAGCAGCTTAGAGTTCGGGTTAGTCCTTGGAAACACCATATATTTT	CASSLEFGLVLGNTIYF
TRBD1	TRBV6-6	TRBJ1-5	.	TGTGCCAGCAGTTTATCACAGGGGGAAAGTCAGCCCCAGCATTTT	CASSLSQGESQPQHF
.	TRBV4-3	TRBJ1-4	.	TGCGCCAGCAGCCAAGGGTCACAGGCTAATGAAAAACTGTTTTTT	CASSQGSQANEKLFF
.	TRBV18	TRBJ1-2	.	TGTGCCAGCTCACCAAGGCAGGATGATGGCTACACCTTC	CASSPRQDDGYTF